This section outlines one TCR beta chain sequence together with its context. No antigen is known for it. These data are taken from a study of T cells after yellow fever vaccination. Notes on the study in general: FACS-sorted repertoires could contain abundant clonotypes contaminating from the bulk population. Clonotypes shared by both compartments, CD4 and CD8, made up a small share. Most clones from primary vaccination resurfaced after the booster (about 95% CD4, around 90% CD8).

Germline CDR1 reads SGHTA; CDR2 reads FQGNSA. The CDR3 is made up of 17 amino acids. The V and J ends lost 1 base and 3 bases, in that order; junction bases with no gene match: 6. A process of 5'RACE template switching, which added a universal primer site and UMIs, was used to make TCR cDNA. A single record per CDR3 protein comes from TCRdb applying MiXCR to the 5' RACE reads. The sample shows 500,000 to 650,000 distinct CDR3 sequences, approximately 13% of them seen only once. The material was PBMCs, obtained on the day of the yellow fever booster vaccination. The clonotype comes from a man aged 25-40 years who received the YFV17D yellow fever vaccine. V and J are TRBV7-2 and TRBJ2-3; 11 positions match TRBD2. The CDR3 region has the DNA TGTGCCAGCAGCTTAGTCACCACTAGCGGGAGAACAGATACGCAGTATTTT. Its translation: CASSLVTTSGRTDTQYF.